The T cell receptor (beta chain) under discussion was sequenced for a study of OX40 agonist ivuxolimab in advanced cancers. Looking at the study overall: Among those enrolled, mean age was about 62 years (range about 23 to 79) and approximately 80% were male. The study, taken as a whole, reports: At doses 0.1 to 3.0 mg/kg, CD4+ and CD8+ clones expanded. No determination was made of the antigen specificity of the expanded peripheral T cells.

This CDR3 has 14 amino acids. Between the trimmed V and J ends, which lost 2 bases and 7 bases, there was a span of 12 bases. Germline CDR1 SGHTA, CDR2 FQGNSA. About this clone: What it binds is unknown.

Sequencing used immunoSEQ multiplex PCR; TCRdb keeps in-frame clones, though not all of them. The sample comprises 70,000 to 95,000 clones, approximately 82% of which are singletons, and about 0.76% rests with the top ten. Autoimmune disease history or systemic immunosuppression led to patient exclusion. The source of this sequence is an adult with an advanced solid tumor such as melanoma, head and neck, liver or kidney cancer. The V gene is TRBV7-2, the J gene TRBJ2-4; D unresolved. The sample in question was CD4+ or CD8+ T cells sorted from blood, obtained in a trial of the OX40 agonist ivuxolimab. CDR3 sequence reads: CASSLTYGLNIQYF. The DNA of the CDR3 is TGTGCCAGCAGCTTAACCTACGGGTTGAACATTCAGTACTTC.